These T cell receptor beta chains were read from a single sample in a study of shared clonotypes between healthy human individuals. The method was immunoSEQ multiplex PCR; TCRdb's version includes in-frame clones alone and lacks a portion of them. This sample has about 2.2 million clones, with approximately 94% found just once. The specimen sequenced was naive CD8+ T cells from PBMCs. The receptors were sampled from a man aged 18 to 29 in good health. Some clones in this sample may be carry-over from other donors' samples. The CDR3 runs from the conserved cysteine through the conserved F or W. D genes are given only for firm matches. Clone size is stated in some rows and not others, as once, few, many or a class when expanded.

v_gene: TRBV6-1; j_gene: TRBJ2-1; abundance: .; d_gene: TRBD2; CDR3nt: TGTGCCAGCACATTCGGGCTAGCGGGAGTGAATGAGCAGTTCTTC; CDR3aa: CASTFGLAGVNEQFF
v_gene: TRBV27; j_gene: TRBJ2-7; abundance: .; d_gene: TRBD1; CDR3nt: TGTGCCAGCAGTTTAAAGGGGGCCGGCTACGAGCAGTACTTC; CDR3aa: CASSLKGAGYEQYF
v_gene: TRBV4-2; j_gene: TRBJ2-1; abundance: .; d_gene: .; CDR3nt: TGTGCCAGTAAGGGTCGGGAGCAGTTCTTC; CDR3aa: CASKGREQFF
v_gene: TRBV15; j_gene: TRBJ2-7; abundance: .; d_gene: TRBD1; CDR3nt: TGTGCCACCAGCAGGGCCGGGACAGCCCTATACGAGCAGTACTTC; CDR3aa: CATSRAGTALYEQYF
v_gene: TRBV6-6; j_gene: TRBJ2-1; abundance: .; d_gene: .; CDR3nt: TGTGCCAGCAGTTACTCGAAGGCTGAGCAGTTCTTC; CDR3aa: CASSYSKAEQFF
v_gene: TRBV14; j_gene: TRBJ2-3; abundance: .; d_gene: .; CDR3nt: TGTGCCAGCAGCCCGATACCTGGGAGCACAGATACGCAGTATTTT; CDR3aa: CASSPIPGSTDTQYF
v_gene: TRBV7-9; j_gene: TRBJ2-1; abundance: once; d_gene: TRBD1; CDR3nt: TGTGCCAGCAGCTTACTGGGGGACAGGGACTACAATGAGCAGTTCTTC; CDR3aa: CASSLLGDRDYNEQFF
v_gene: TRBV27; j_gene: TRBJ2-7; abundance: .; d_gene: TRBD2; CDR3nt: TGTGCCAGCAGTTCTCGACTAGCTGACGAGCAGTACTTC; CDR3aa: CASSSRLADEQYF
v_gene: TRBV4-1; j_gene: TRBJ2-3; abundance: once; d_gene: TRBD2; CDR3nt: TGCGCCAGCAGCCAAGATCTGTCGGTAGCGGGGAGCACAGATACGCAGTATTTT; CDR3aa: CASSQDLSVAGSTDTQYF
v_gene: TRBV4-1; j_gene: TRBJ2-1; abundance: .; d_gene: TRBD2; CDR3nt: TGCGCCAGCAGCCAAAGCGGGAGATATGGTGAGCAGTTCTTC; CDR3aa: CASSQSGRYGEQFF
v_gene: TRBV28; j_gene: TRBJ2-7; abundance: .; d_gene: .; CDR3nt: TGTGCCAGCAGTCCCCAGGGAGGCCCCTACGAGCAGTACTTC; CDR3aa: CASSPQGGPYEQYF
v_gene: TRBV10-3; j_gene: TRBJ1-2; abundance: .; d_gene: .; CDR3nt: TGTGCCATTACCGACTCCTACCTCTATGGCTACACCTTC; CDR3aa: CAITDSYLYGYTF
v_gene: TRBV7-9; j_gene: TRBJ2-3; abundance: once; d_gene: TRBD2; CDR3nt: TGTGCCAGCAGCACCGAGCGGGAGATGGGGACAGATACGCAGTATTTT; CDR3aa: CASSTEREMGTDTQYF
v_gene: TRBV19; j_gene: TRBJ1-2; abundance: once; d_gene: .; CDR3nt: TGTGCCAGTAGTATCACGGATGGCTACACCTTC; CDR3aa: CASSITDGYTF
v_gene: TRBV23-1; j_gene: TRBJ2-7; abundance: .; d_gene: .; CDR3nt: TGCGCCAGCACCGGGGGGGGACAGGGTCTCGCCGAGCAGTACTTC; CDR3aa: CASTGGGQGLAEQYF
v_gene: TRBV7-9; j_gene: TRBJ2-2; abundance: .; d_gene: TRBD2; CDR3nt: TGTGCCAGCAGCCCGATCGGGACTAGCGCGACCGGGGAGCTGTTTTTT; CDR3aa: CASSPIGTSATGELFF
v_gene: TRBV5-6; j_gene: TRBJ2-7; abundance: .; d_gene: .; CDR3nt: TGTGCCAGCAGCTTCAGGAGCGGAACCTCCTACGAGCAGTACTTC; CDR3aa: CASSFRSGTSYEQYF
v_gene: TRBV19; j_gene: TRBJ1-1; abundance: .; d_gene: .; CDR3nt: TGTGCCAGTAGTCATGAGGCGGCAGTAACTGAAGCTTTCTTT; CDR3aa: CASSHEAAVTEAFF
v_gene: TRBV7-6; j_gene: TRBJ2-7; abundance: .; d_gene: .; CDR3nt: TGTGCCAGCAGCTTAGGCGGGGACGAGCAGTACTTC; CDR3aa: CASSLGGDEQYF
v_gene: TRBV14; j_gene: TRBJ2-7; abundance: .; d_gene: TRBD2; CDR3nt: TGTGCCAGCAGCCAAGTAGCGGGATTTGGCGAGCAGTACTTC; CDR3aa: CASSQVAGFGEQYF
v_gene: TRBV27; j_gene: TRBJ1-2; abundance: .; d_gene: .; CDR3nt: TGTGCCAGCAGTGGGGGGGGCCCCTATGGCTACACCTTC; CDR3aa: CASSGGGPYGYTF
v_gene: TRBV28; j_gene: TRBJ1-5; abundance: .; d_gene: .; CDR3nt: TGTGCCAGCAGTTTGATTCACACCATCAATCAGCCCCAGCATTTT; CDR3aa: CASSLIHTINQPQHF
v_gene: TRBV6-5; j_gene: TRBJ2-7; abundance: once; d_gene: TRBD1; CDR3nt: TGTGCCACACAGGGGGCGGGAACCTACGAGCAGTACTTC; CDR3aa: CATQGAGTYEQYF
v_gene: TRBV4-3; j_gene: TRBJ2-3; abundance: .; d_gene: .; CDR3nt: TGCGCCAGCAGCCAGCGACGGGGCGGGACCCTAACTACGCAGTATTTT; CDR3aa: CASSQRRGGTLTTQYF
v_gene: TRBV7-2; j_gene: TRBJ2-3; abundance: .; d_gene: TRBD2; CDR3nt: TGTGCCAGCAGCTTAGAGTCTAGCGGGAGGTTGACAGATACGCAGTATTTT; CDR3aa: CASSLESSGRLTDTQYF
v_gene: TRBV5-1; j_gene: TRBJ1-3; abundance: few; d_gene: .; CDR3nt: TGCGCCAGCAGCTTGGATTCCAGGTCTGGAAACACCATATATTTT; CDR3aa: CASSLDSRSGNTIYF
v_gene: TRBV27; j_gene: TRBJ1-4; abundance: .; d_gene: .; CDR3nt: TGTGCCAGCAGTCAATCTAATGAAAAACTGTTTTTT; CDR3aa: CASSQSNEKLFF
v_gene: TRBV9; j_gene: TRBJ2-1; abundance: once; d_gene: TRBD1; CDR3nt: TGTGCCAGCAGCAAACGTCCCGGGACAGGGGATGAGCAGTTCTTC; CDR3aa: CASSKRPGTGDEQFF
v_gene: TRBV7-3; j_gene: TRBJ1-1; abundance: .; d_gene: .; CDR3nt: TGTGCCAGCAGCTTCCAACAGGGTCTGAACACTGAAGCTTTCTTT; CDR3aa: CASSFQQGLNTEAFF
v_gene: TRBV4-1; j_gene: TRBJ2-2; abundance: .; d_gene: .; CDR3nt: TGCGCCAGCAGCCAAGAATTCGGGGAGCTGTTTTTT; CDR3aa: CASSQEFGELFF
v_gene: TRBV27; j_gene: TRBJ2-5; abundance: .; d_gene: TRBD2; CDR3nt: TGTGCCAGCAGTAGGACTAGCTCCCTGCCCATGGAGACCCAGTACTTC; CDR3aa: CASSRTSSLPMETQYF
v_gene: TRBV5-4; j_gene: TRBJ2-7; abundance: .; d_gene: .; CDR3nt: TGTGCCAGCAGCCCCCCGGGCTCCTACGAGCAGTACTTC; CDR3aa: CASSPPGSYEQYF
v_gene: TRBV4-1; j_gene: TRBJ1-3; abundance: .; d_gene: .; CDR3nt: TGCGCCAGCAGCCGAGGACAGACCTCCGGAAACACCATATATTTT; CDR3aa: CASSRGQTSGNTIYF
v_gene: TRBV27; j_gene: TRBJ2-7; abundance: .; d_gene: TRBD1; CDR3nt: TGTGCCAGCAGAGTCGGGACAGGGGGTTTTTACGAGCAGTACTTC; CDR3aa: CASRVGTGGFYEQYF
v_gene: TRBV19; j_gene: TRBJ2-5; abundance: .; d_gene: .; CDR3nt: TGTGCCAGTAGTATCGGCCAGCAAGAGACCCAGTACTTC; CDR3aa: CASSIGQQETQYF
v_gene: TRBV2; j_gene: TRBJ2-2; abundance: .; d_gene: TRBD2; CDR3nt: TGTGCCAGCAACGAATTGCCGACTAGCGGAGAGTCCGGCACCGGGGAGCTGTTTTTT; CDR3aa: CASNELPTSGESGTGELFF
v_gene: TRBV11-2; j_gene: TRBJ1-2; abundance: .; d_gene: TRBD1; CDR3nt: TGTGCCAGCAGCCCACTGACAGGGGCGCAGGATGGCTACACCTTC; CDR3aa: CASSPLTGAQDGYTF
v_gene: TRBV29-1; j_gene: TRBJ2-6; abundance: once; d_gene: .; CDR3nt: TGCAGCGTTGAATACCCCCTTCTAGCGAGAGCCTCTGGGGCCAACGTCCTGACTTTC; CDR3aa: CSVEYPLLARASGANVLTF
v_gene: TRBV27; j_gene: TRBJ2-7; abundance: .; d_gene: TRBD2; CDR3nt: TGTGCCAGCAGTCCGGGGACAGGACTAGCGGTGGGAACCTACGAGCAGTACTTC; CDR3aa: CASSPGTGLAVGTYEQYF
v_gene: TRBV15; j_gene: TRBJ2-2; abundance: .; d_gene: .; CDR3nt: TGTGCCACCAGCAGAGATCCGGCCGGGACCGGGGAGCTGTTTTTT; CDR3aa: CATSRDPAGTGELFF
v_gene: TRBV29-1; j_gene: TRBJ1-1; abundance: .; d_gene: .; CDR3nt: TGCAGCGTTGATTGGGGGCCCCTACAGGGTCCTAACACTGAAGCTTTCTTT; CDR3aa: CSVDWGPLQGPNTEAFF
v_gene: TRBV13; j_gene: TRBJ1-2; abundance: .; d_gene: .; CDR3nt: TGTGCCAGCACCCGGCAGGGCTATGGCTACACCTTC; CDR3aa: CASTRQGYGYTF
v_gene: TRBV4-2; j_gene: TRBJ2-7; abundance: .; d_gene: TRBD2; CDR3nt: TGTGCCAGCAGCCAGCTGGGACTAGCGACAAGGGTCTCCTACGAGCAGTACTTC; CDR3aa: CASSQLGLATRVSYEQYF
v_gene: TRBV7-3; j_gene: TRBJ2-1; abundance: .; d_gene: TRBD2; CDR3nt: TGTGCCAGCAGCCCCCCTCTAGCGGGAGGGGCTGAGCAGTTCTTC; CDR3aa: CASSPPLAGGAEQFF
v_gene: TRBV19; j_gene: TRBJ1-1; abundance: few; d_gene: .; CDR3nt: TGTGCCAGTAGTATTTTAGGAGGAGCTTTCTTT; CDR3aa: CASSILGGAFF
v_gene: TRBV27; j_gene: TRBJ2-2; abundance: .; d_gene: TRBD2; CDR3nt: TGTGCCAGCAGTTTGGGGGGGTTTGCGGTCGCCGGGGAGCTGTTTTTT; CDR3aa: CASSLGGFAVAGELFF
v_gene: TRBV29-1; j_gene: TRBJ2-5; abundance: .; d_gene: .; CDR3nt: TGCAGCGCCCAGAGAGGGGGATCTTACCAAGAGACCCAGTACTTC; CDR3aa: CSAQRGGSYQETQYF
v_gene: TRBV7-9; j_gene: TRBJ1-2; abundance: .; d_gene: TRBD1; CDR3nt: TGTGCCAGCAGCTTAGCGGGACAGGGGAATGATGGCTACACCTTC; CDR3aa: CASSLAGQGNDGYTF
v_gene: TRBV5-4; j_gene: TRBJ2-7; abundance: .; d_gene: .; CDR3nt: TGTGCCAGCAGCTTTAACAGGAACTACGAGCAGTACTTC; CDR3aa: CASSFNRNYEQYF